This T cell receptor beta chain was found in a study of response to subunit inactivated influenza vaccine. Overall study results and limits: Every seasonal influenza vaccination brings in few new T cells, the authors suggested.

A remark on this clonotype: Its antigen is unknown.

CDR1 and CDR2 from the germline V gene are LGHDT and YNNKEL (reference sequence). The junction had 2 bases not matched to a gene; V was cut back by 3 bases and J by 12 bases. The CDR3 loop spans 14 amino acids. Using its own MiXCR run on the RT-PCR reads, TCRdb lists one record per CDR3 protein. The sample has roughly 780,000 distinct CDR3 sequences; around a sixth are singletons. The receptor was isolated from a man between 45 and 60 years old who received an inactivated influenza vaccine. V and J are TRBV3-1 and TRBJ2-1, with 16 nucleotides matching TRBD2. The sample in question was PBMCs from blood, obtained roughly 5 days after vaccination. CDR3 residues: CASSQGTSGGAQFF. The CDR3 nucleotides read TGTGCCAGCAGCCAGGGGACTAGCGGGGGGGCGCAGTTCTTC.